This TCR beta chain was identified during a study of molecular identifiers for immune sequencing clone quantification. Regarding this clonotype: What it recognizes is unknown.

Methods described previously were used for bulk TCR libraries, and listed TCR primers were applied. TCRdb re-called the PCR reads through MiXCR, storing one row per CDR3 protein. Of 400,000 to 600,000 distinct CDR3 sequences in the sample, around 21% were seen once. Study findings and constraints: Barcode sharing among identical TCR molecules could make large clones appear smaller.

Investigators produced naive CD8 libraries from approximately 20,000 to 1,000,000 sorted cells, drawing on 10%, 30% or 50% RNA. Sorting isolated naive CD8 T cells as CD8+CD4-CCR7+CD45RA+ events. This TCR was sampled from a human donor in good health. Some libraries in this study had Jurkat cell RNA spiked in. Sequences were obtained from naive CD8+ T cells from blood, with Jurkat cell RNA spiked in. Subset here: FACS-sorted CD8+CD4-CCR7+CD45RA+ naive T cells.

The CDR3 sequence: CASSSPRDRPLEQYF. CDR3 DNA sequence: TGTGCCAGCAGCTCCCCCCGGGACAGGCCCCTGGAGCAGTACTTC. The chain has TRBV7-2 and TRBJ2-7; 8 nucleotides match TRBD1. Germline values: CDR1 SGHTA, CDR2 FQGNSA. The CDR3 has 15 residues. V shed 4 bases, J shed 7 bases, and the junction held 12 bases outside the gene matches.